A selection of T cell receptor beta chains follows, all from one sample in a study of shared clonotypes between healthy human individuals. Clones were read by immunoSEQ multiplex PCR, and TCRdb kept only the in-frame ones, dropping some. Of roughly 2,500,000 clones listed, over 85% are singletons. The sample was naive CD4+ T cells from PBMCs. These receptors all stem from a man between 18 and 35 years old in good health. Some clones in this sample may be carry-over from other donors' samples. Each CDR3 is given with its conserved first and last residue. D genes are given only for firm matches. Where a row states a size, it is once, few, many or the class of an expanded clone; other rows omit it.

>TRBV5-4|TRBD2|TRBJ2-3|.
CASSLSLAEATQYF
TGTGCCAGCAGCTTGTCCCTAGCGGAGGCCACGCAGTATTTT
>TRBV28|TRBD2|TRBJ2-2|.
CASHIAGGSITGELFF
TGTGCCAGCCATATAGCGGGAGGAAGTATCACCGGGGAGCTGTTTTTT
>TRBV18|.|TRBJ1-5|.
CASSPPGERQPQHF
TGTGCCAGCTCACCACCCGGGGAGCGGCAGCCCCAGCATTTT
>TRBV18|TRBD1|TRBJ1-5|once
CASSPRGVGGQQPQHF
TGTGCCAGCTCACCACGGGGGGTCGGGGGACAGCAGCCCCAGCATTTT
>TRBV6-1|.|TRBJ2-7|.
CASSEREWYEQYF
TGTGCCAGCAGTGAGAGGGAGTGGTACGAGCAGTACTTC
>TRBV4-1|TRBD2|TRBJ2-1|.
CASSQLGLATNEQFF
TGCGCCAGCAGCCAACTGGGACTAGCTACCAATGAGCAGTTCTTC
>TRBV5-1|.|TRBJ1-2|.
CASSKDRANYGYTF
TGCGCCAGCAGCAAGGACAGAGCTAACTATGGCTACACCTTC
>TRBV9|.|TRBJ2-5|.
CASSWGAGLGGETQYF
TGTGCCAGCAGCTGGGGCGCGGGACTGGGGGGAGAGACCCAGTACTTC
>TRBV28|.|TRBJ1-2|once
CASSPAGLNYGYTF
TGTGCCAGCAGCCCCGCGGGACTTAACTATGGCTACACCTTC
>TRBV20-1|.|TRBJ1-1|.
CSARDREAFF
TGCAGTGCTCGGGACCGGGAAGCTTTCTTT
>TRBV28|.|TRBJ2-7|.
CASSVGWGSHEQYF
TGTGCCAGCAGTGTGGGATGGGGGAGCCACGAGCAGTACTTC
>TRBV18|TRBD1|TRBJ1-5|few
CASSRDSNQPQHF
TGTGCCAGCTCACGGGACAGTAATCAGCCCCAGCATTTT
>TRBV7-6|.|TRBJ2-7|.
CASSFGPSDEQYF
TGTGCCAGCAGCTTCGGCCCCTCGGACGAGCAGTACTTC
>TRBV19|.|TRBJ1-5|.
CASSGGGRQPQHF
TGTGCCAGTAGTGGGGGCGGGCGACAGCCCCAGCATTTT
>TRBV18|TRBD2|TRBJ2-3|.
CASSPRREKAGAQYF
TGTGCCAGCTCACCACGGCGGGAGAAGGCAGGAGCGCAGTATTTT
>TRBV18|TRBD2|TRBJ2-7|.
CASSQESGGSNEQYF
TGTGCCAGCTCACAGGAGAGTGGCGGGAGTAACGAGCAGTACTTC
>TRBV5-1|.|TRBJ1-3|.
CASSSNLGLYGNTIYF
TGCGCCAGCAGCTCAAACCTGGGACTTTACGGAAACACCATATATTTT
>TRBV5-5|.|TRBJ1-5|once
CASSLFSQGIQPQHF
TGTGCCAGCAGCTTATTTTCACAGGGCATTCAGCCCCAGCATTTT
>TRBV5-1|.|TRBJ2-3|.
CASSLGNPQNTQYF
TGCGCCAGCAGCTTGGGAAACCCTCAGAATACGCAGTATTTT
>TRBV14|.|TRBJ2-1|.
CASSPFRRQGDEQFF
TGTGCCAGCAGCCCGTTCAGGCGGCAGGGAGATGAGCAGTTCTTC
>TRBV30|.|TRBJ2-3|.
CAWSVLGGIGYF
TGTGCCTGGAGTGTACTGGGCGGGATCGGGTATTTT
>TRBV6-6|TRBD2|TRBJ2-2|.
CASSLLAIPITGELFF
TGTGCCAGCAGTCTACTAGCGATACCTATCACCGGGGAGCTGTTTTTT
>TRBV9|.|TRBJ1-1|.
CASSVSGNTEAFF
TGTGCCAGCAGCGTCTCCGGAAACACTGAAGCTTTCTTT
>TRBV14|TRBD2|TRBJ2-1|.
CASSLLARWGGNEQFF
TGTGCCAGCAGCCTATTAGCCCGTTGGGGGGGCAATGAGCAGTTCTTC
>TRBV2|.|TRBJ2-1|.
CASSEVVSYNEQFF
TGTGCCAGCAGTGAAGTAGTCAGCTACAATGAGCAGTTCTTC
>TRBV5-1|.|TRBJ2-7|.
CASSFLGASYEQYF
TGCGCCAGCAGCTTTTTGGGGGCGAGCTACGAGCAGTACTTC
>TRBV7-6|TRBD1|TRBJ2-5|.
CATSDRGETQYF
TGTGCCACCTCGGACAGGGGGGAGACCCAGTACTTC
>TRBV29-1|.|TRBJ2-7|.
CSVEVSLTRGTYEQYF
TGCAGCGTTGAAGTGTCGCTCACCAGGGGAACCTACGAGCAGTACTTC
>TRBV6-5|.|TRBJ1-3|.
CASGGGTNSGNTIYF
TGTGCCAGTGGAGGCGGGACAAACTCTGGAAACACCATATATTTT
>TRBV28|TRBD1|TRBJ1-1|.
CASSLGGDRNTEAFF
TGTGCCAGCAGTTTAGGCGGGGACAGGAACACTGAAGCTTTCTTT
>TRBV7-9|.|TRBJ1-1|.
CASSFQGSRTEAFF
TGTGCCAGCAGCTTTCAGGGGAGTAGGACTGAAGCTTTCTTT
>TRBV28|TRBD1|TRBJ1-5|.
CASSLYRGLVNQPQHF
TGTGCCAGCAGTTTGTACAGGGGGCTCGTCAATCAGCCCCAGCATTTT
>TRBV7-3|TRBD1|TRBJ2-5|.
CASSPGQGRETQYF
TGTGCCAGCAGCCCCGGACAGGGCCGGGAGACCCAGTACTTC
>TRBV18|.|TRBJ2-4|.
CASSPQAQGTSIQYF
TGTGCCAGCTCACCCCAGGCCCAGGGGACGAGCATTCAGTACTTC
>TRBV27|.|TRBJ2-7|.
CASTPAGRHRQQYF
TGTGCCAGCACCCCCGCGGGACGCCACAGACAGCAGTACTTC
>TRBV7-2|.|TRBJ2-2|.
CASSLAGNTHMPGELFF
TGTGCCAGCAGCTTAGCAGGGAACACTCATATGCCCGGGGAGCTGTTTTTT